This TCR beta chain is from a study of T-cell reconstitution after alpha-beta-depleted transplantation in children (dated by TCRdb to 2016 to 2018). Study-wide context: Using TCR repertoire profiling, the study followed T-cell immune reconstitution in a quantitative way in children after TCRalphabeta/CD19-depleted allogeneic hematopoietic cell transplantation.

General study outcomes and caveats: The apparently early alphabetaT-cell count recovery about two months after transplant was reportedly dependent on only several hundred rapidly expanded clones derived from non-depleted graft cells. Over the following months the frequencies of hyperexpanded clones went down, and after one year T-cell counts and TCRbeta diversity were mostly credited to newly produced T cells. In some patients, the high TCRbeta diversity seen at day 60 was put down to recipient T cells and intrathymic progenitors that had survived conditioning.

Turning to this clonotype: Its antigen is still unknown. No much larger clone exists at a distance of one base, and base qualities are not known.

Library creation used PCR. Sequenced on an Illumina HiSeq 2500. TCR library preparation used molecular barcoding, with unique molecular identifiers applied to normalize quantification of the TCRbeta repertoire. TCRdb reworked the public reads: Q25 trimming with fastp, MiXCR clone assembly, productive beta chains retained. Every distinct CDR3 protein forms one entry, paired with its most common genes and DNA. In all, the sample holds around 960,000 distinct CDR3 sequences, and around 30% of those were seen once. The ten biggest clones cover roughly 30% of the sample. The trim is 5 bases for V and 7 bases for J, with a gap of 17 bases between the germline ends. Reading the germline V gene gives CDR1 SQVTM and CDR2 ANQGSEA. Spanning cysteine to phenylalanine, the CDR3 consists of 14 amino acids. Only CDR3 DNA remains: 42 bases, in frame from the first base. Read against the paper, the sample's treatment or condition label means: allogeneic hematopoietic cell transplantation with graft depleted of TCRalphabeta T cells and CD19 B cells. The transplant recipients were children given TCRalphabeta/CD19-depleted allogeneic hematopoietic cell grafts.

Sequencing was performed on PBMCs, mostly from graft donor cells, taken 360 days after TCRalphabeta/CD19-depleted stem cell transplant. The rearrangement joined TRBV29-1 to TRBJ1-4, with the identity of the D gene unclear. This TCR derives from a boy younger than two who had a stem cell transplant for SCID, so the T cells may come from the graft donor. The CDR3 protein: CSVSTDTLGEKLFF. The bases read TGCAGCGTTTCCACTGACACCCTTGGTGAAAAACTGTTTTTT. The entire variable domain, with the stretches around the CDR3 drawn from the reference TRBV29-1 and TRBJ1-4 proteins, is SAVISQKPSRDICQRGTSLTIQCQVDSQVTMMFWYRQQPGQSLTLIATANQGSEATYESGFVIDKFPISRPNLTFSTLTVSNMSPEDSSIYLCSVSTDTLGEKLFFGSGTQLSVL.